One T cell receptor (beta chain) is described in this entry. Its antigen is currently not known. Base qualities are not provided; no much larger clone lies one nucleotide away. This entry comes from a study of CD8 T cells in ankylosing spondylitis (TCRdb year 2017). With regard to the full study: The study set out to find disease-linked TCR variants by profiling T cell receptor beta repertoires in ankylosing spondylitis patients and healthy donors. In total, the full study cohort was made up of 85 to 140 healthy donors and 25 or so ankylosing spondylitis patients. Peripheral blood was sampled, and synovial fluid was also collected from ankylosing spondylitis patients.

For sequencing, an Illumina HiSeq 2500 was employed. Quantitative 5'-RACE with molecular barcodes was the method used to prepare the TCR beta libraries. Concerning the study's data processing: A new computational method, built on a probabilistic model of VDJ rearrangement, was used to identify disease-linked TCR variants. The raw public data were reprocessed by TCRdb itself: fastp quality trimming at Q25, MiXCR clonotype calling, in-frame beta chains only. CDR3 protein duplicates are merged, each entry listing the most common genes and DNA. These V and J calls derive from TCRdb rather than the authors' analysis. This sample gives 800,000 to 900,000 distinct CDR3 sequences in total; approximately 12% of them show up just once. Approximately 0.46% of the sample goes to the ten largest clones. The CDR3 goes from the cysteine to the phenylalanine over 13 residues. Only the CDR3 DNA stays, 39 bases, in frame from base 1. Sequences SGHRS (CDR1) and YFSETQ (CDR2) are obtained from the germline V gene. Cut back by 4 bases and 8 bases, the V and J ends lie 13 bases apart.

What the research found in general, with its limitations: Blood from ankylosing spondylitis patients appeared to be characterized by a TCR beta motif composed of 7 to 9 highly homologous amino acid variants. The disease-linked clones had a CD8+ phenotype and were found at relatively low frequencies in peripheral blood. Some of the motif variants had been reported before in the synovial fluid and blood of reactive arthritis patients, a finding that suggests common disease-initiation mechanisms. The disease-linked clones were reported to be significantly enriched in matched synovial fluid samples from ankylosing spondylitis patients.

This TCR was sampled from a male donor with ankylosing spondylitis. Sequences were obtained from blood, either unsorted or a sorted T cell fraction (not recorded which). The sequence joins TRBV5-1 to TRBJ2-1; the D gene cannot be named for sure. The sequenced DNA is TGCGCCAGCAGCCCGCGGCTCCTCGATGAGCAGTTCTTC. Its protein product is CASSPRLLDEQFF.